The 2 T cell receptor beta chains in this list originate from one sample, sequenced in a study of identical twins. Each CDR3 protein gets one entry after TCRdb re-called the 5' RACE reads with MiXCR. Among fewer than 500,000 distinct CDR3 sequences listed, roughly 13% were seen once. This sample was also put to use in a study of yellow fever vaccine responses in identical twins.

Sequences were obtained from CD4+ T cells sorted from blood. These receptors originate from a woman under 30 in good health.

The chain joins TRBV20-1 to TRBJ2-1; possibly TRBD1 for D (6 bases). Trimming cost V 0 bases and J 7 bases, with 16 bases left between them. Germline lookup yields CDR1 DFQATT and CDR2 SNEGSKA (reference sequence). The CDR3 length is 15 residues. CDR3 protein: CSARDRVTGFNEQFF. The CDR3 coding sequence is TGCAGTGCTAGAGATAGGGTAACAGGGTTTAATGAGCAGTTCTTC.

The CDR3 DNA reads TGCAGCGTTGAAAGGCCGGGACCGCTGAACACTGAAGCTTTCTTT. Its protein is CSVERPGPLNTEAFF. The V gene is TRBV29-1, the J gene TRBJ1-1, with a possible D match to TRBD1 (5 bases). The V gene lost 2 bases and the J gene lost 0 bases, with 13 bases spanning the gap. Per the germline V gene, CDR1 is SQVTM and CDR2 is ANQGSEA. The CDR3 contains 15 residues.